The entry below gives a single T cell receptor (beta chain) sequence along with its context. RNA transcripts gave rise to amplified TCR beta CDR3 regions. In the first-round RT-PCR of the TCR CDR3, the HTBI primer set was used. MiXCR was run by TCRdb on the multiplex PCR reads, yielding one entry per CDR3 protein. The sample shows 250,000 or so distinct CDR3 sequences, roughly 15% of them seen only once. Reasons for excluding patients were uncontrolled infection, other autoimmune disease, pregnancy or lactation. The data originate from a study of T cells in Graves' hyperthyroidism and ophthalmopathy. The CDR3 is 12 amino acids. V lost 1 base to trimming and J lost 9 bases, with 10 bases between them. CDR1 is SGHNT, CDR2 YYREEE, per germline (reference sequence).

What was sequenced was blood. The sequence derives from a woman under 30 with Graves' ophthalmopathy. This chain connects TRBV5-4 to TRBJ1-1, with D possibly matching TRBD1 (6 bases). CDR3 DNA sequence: TGTGCCAGCAGCTTGCCCCAGGGGAAAGCTTTCTTT. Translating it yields CASSLPQGKAFF.